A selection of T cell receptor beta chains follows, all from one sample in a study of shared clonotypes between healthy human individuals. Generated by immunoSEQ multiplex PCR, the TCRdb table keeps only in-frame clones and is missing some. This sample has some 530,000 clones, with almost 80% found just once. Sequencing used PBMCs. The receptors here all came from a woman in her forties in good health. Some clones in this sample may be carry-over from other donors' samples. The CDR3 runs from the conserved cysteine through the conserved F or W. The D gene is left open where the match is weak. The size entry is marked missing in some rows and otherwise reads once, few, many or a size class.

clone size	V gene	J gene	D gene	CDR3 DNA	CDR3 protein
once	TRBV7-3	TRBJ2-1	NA	TGTGCCAGCAGCTTATCTGGCGGGACGTATTACAATGAGCAGTTCTTC	CASSLSGGTYYNEQFF
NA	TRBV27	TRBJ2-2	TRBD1	TGTGCCAGCAGTTTATCAGGGACAGGGGCCCTTGGCGGGGAGCTGTTTTTT	CASSLSGTGALGGELFF
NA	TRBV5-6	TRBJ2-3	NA	TGTGCCAGCAGCCTGACCCCTAGCACAGATACGCAGTATTTT	CASSLTPSTDTQYF
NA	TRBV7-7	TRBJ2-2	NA	TGTGCCAGCAGCTGGGGTGGCAGGGGAAACACCGGGGAGCTGTTTTTT	CASSWGGRGNTGELFF
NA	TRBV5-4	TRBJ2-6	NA	TGTGCCAGCAGTTCAGGGTATGGTGGGGCCAACGTCCTGACTTTC	CASSSGYGGANVLTF
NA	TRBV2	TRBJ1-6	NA	TGTGCCAGCAGTGTTCTCAATAATTCACCCCTCCACTTT	CASSVLNNSPLHF
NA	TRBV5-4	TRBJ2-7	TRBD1	TGTGCCAGCAGCTGGGACAGTTCCTACGAGCAGTACTTC	CASSWDSSYEQYF
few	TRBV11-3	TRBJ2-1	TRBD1	TGTGCCAGCAGCTTAGGACAGGGGAATGAGCAGTTCTTC	CASSLGQGNEQFF
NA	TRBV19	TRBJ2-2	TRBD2	TGTGCCAGTAGCCGACTAGCGGGAGACGGCGGGGAGCTGTTTTTT	CASSRLAGDGGELFF
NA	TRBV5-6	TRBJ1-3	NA	TGTGCCAGCAGCTTATCAGGGGCTGGAAACACCATATATTTT	CASSLSGAGNTIYF
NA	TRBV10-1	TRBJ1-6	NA	TGCGCCAGCAGCCCAGGGAGCTCCTATAATTCACCCCTCCACTTT	CASSPGSSYNSPLHF
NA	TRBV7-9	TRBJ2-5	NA	TGTGCCAGCAGCTTAGGGGGACGAAGCCCAAAGGAGACCCAGTACTTC	CASSLGGRSPKETQYF
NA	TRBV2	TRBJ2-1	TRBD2	TGTGCCAGCAGTGGGACTAGCGGGAGGGCCAATGAGCAGTTCTTC	CASSGTSGRANEQFF
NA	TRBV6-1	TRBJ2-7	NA	TGTGCCAGCAGTGAAAAGTTCTACGAGCAGTACTTC	CASSEKFYEQYF
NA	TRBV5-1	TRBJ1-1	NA	TGCGCCAGCAGCTTGCTCCTTCAGAACACTGAAGCTTTCTTT	CASSLLLQNTEAFF
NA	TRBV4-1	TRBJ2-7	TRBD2	TGCGCCAGTGCTTCCAGCGGGAGGAGTATCGAGCAGTACTTC	CASASSGRSIEQYF
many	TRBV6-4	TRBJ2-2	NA	TGTGCCAGCAGCCCGGTTGGTTTGGACACCGGGGAGCTGTTTTTT	CASSPVGLDTGELFF
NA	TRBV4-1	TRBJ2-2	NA	TGCGCCAGCAGCCATGGAGAGGACACCGGGGAGCTGTTTTTT	CASSHGEDTGELFF
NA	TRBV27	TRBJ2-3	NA	TGTGCCAGCAGTTTCAGGGGATCTCGGGATACGCAGTATTTT	CASSFRGSRDTQYF
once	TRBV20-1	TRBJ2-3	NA	TGCAGTGCGGCGAGGGCAGATACGCAGTATTTT	CSAARADTQYF
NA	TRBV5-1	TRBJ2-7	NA	TGCGCCAGCAGCTTGGTTAGCGGACGCGTAAACGAGCAGTACTTC	CASSLVSGRVNEQYF
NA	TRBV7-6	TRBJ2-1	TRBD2	TGTGCCAGCAGCCGGTCCGTAGCGGGAGGGCGGGATGAGCAGTTCTTC	CASSRSVAGGRDEQFF
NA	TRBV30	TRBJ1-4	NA	TGTGCCTGGGTCCCGCATGGGCGGGATAATGAAAAACTGTTTTTT	CAWVPHGRDNEKLFF
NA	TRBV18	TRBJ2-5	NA	TGTGCCAGCTCACCCGGGCCCAATGGAGAGACCCAGTACTTC	CASSPGPNGETQYF
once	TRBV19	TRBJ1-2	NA	TGTGCCAGTAGTATACAGGGGTATGGCTACACCTTC	CASSIQGYGYTF
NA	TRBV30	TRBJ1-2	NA	TGTGCCTGGAGTGTAGGGCTAATGAATGGCTACACCTTC	CAWSVGLMNGYTF
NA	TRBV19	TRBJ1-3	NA	TGTGCCAGTAGTATCGGGGGTCGTGGAAACACCATATATTTT	CASSIGGRGNTIYF
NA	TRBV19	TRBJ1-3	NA	TGTGCCAGTAGTTTTGTCCGGGACCGCAACAGATTCCGAAACACCATATATTTT	CASSFVRDRNRFRNTIYF
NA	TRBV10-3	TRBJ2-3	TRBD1	TGTGCCACCCGGTTCGGACAGGGCGGCACAGATACGCAGTATTTT	CATRFGQGGTDTQYF
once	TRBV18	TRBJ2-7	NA	TGTGCCAGCTCCCAATCCGGACTTAGTTCCTACGAGCAGTACTTC	CASSQSGLSSYEQYF
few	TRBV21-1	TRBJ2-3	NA	TGTGCCAGCAGGCAAGGGGCAGATACGCAGTATTTT	CASRQGADTQYF
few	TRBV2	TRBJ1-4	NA	TGTGCCAGCAGTGTCCGCCCTAATGAAAAACTGTTTTTT	CASSVRPNEKLFF
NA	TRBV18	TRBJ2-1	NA	TGTGCCAGCTCACCAATAGGGGAAAATGAGCAGTTCTTC	CASSPIGENEQFF
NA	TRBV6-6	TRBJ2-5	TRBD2	TGTGCCAGCAGTTTCAAACTAGCGGGAGGGCCGGGGACCCAGTACTTC	CASSFKLAGGPGTQYF
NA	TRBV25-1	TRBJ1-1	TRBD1	TGTGCCAGCAGTGACAAGGACAGGGTAACGAACATGAACACTGAAGCTTTCTTT	CASSDKDRVTNMNTEAFF
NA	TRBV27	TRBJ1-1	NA	TGTGCCAGCCGCCCGGGGGGGGCGAGTGAAGCTTTCTTT	CASRPGGASEAFF
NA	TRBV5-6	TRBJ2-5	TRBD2	TGTGCCAGCAGCTCCCTACGGGAGGGGGAGTGGTCAGAGACCCAGTACTTC	CASSSLREGEWSETQYF
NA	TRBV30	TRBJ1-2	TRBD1	TGTGCCTGGAACTCCGGGACAGGAGTTTATGGCTACACCTTC	CAWNSGTGVYGYTF
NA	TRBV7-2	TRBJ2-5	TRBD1	TGTGCCAGCAGCCCCCGACAGGGGGCCTCGGAGACCCAGTACTTC	CASSPRQGASETQYF
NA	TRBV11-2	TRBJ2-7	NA	TGTGCCAGCAGCCTTCCCGGCGGGGACTCCTACGAGCAGTACTTC	CASSLPGGDSYEQYF
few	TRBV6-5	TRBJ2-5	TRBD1	TGTGCCAGCCGCGGACAGGGTCGGGAGACCCAGTACTTC	CASRGQGRETQYF
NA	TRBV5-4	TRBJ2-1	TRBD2	TGTGCCAGCAGCACCTCTGGACTAGTAGGTCAGTTCTTC	CASSTSGLVGQFF
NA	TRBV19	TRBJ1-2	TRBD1	TGTGCCAGTAGTATAGACCGGACAGGGGGAGGCGGCTACACCTTC	CASSIDRTGGGGYTF
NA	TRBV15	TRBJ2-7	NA	TGTGCCACCAGCAGAGATCGTCCGAGGGCCTACGAGCAGTACTTC	CATSRDRPRAYEQYF